This T cell receptor (beta chain) derives from a study of control samples from healthy donors and cancer patients. Germline trimming cut 10 bases from V and 2 bases from J; bases unmatched to any gene: 3. Germline loops: CDR1 SGHTA, CDR2 FQGNSA. CDR3 length equals 14 residues. Method: immunoSEQ multiplex PCR; TCRdb's copy keeps in-frame clones and lacks some. Among tens of thousands of clones listed, around 94% were seen once. The sample taken for sequencing was blood. This receptor was obtained from a man in his 60s in good health. The chain uses TRBV7-2 and TRBJ2-6, with 9 bases matching TRBD1. The CDR3 region is CATDRGTGANVLTF. DNA for the CDR3: TGTGCCACGGACAGGGGAACTGGGGCCAACGTCCTGACTTTC.